This TCR beta chain was profiled in a study of blood T cell repertoires in COVID-19. Repertoires were generated with immunoSEQ multiplex PCR, while TCRdb's copy carries only in-frame clones and drops some. This sample yields 150,000 to 200,000 clones, of which roughly four fifths are seen a single time; about 20% belongs to the top ten. V lost 2 bases and J 4 bases, leaving 9 bases between the germline ends. Germline assignment: CDR1 MNHEY and CDR2 SVGEGT. The CDR3 loop spans 13 amino acids. The gene calls are TRBV6-2 or TRBV6-3 and TRBJ2-7; D perhaps matches TRBD2 (6 bases). Input material: peripheral blood. This clonotype was obtained from a woman of 80 years or more with acute or convalescent COVID-19. Written as DNA, the CDR3 is TGTGCCAGCAGTTACCCGGGAGAGTACGAGCAGTACTTC. This encodes CASSYPGEYEQYF.